These 29 T cell receptor beta chains were all obtained from the same sample, sequenced in a study of neurological immune-mediated disorders. MiXCR was run by TCRdb on the 5' RACE reads, yielding one entry per CDR3 protein. The table has around 25,000 distinct CDR3 sequences, 13% seen once. Sequencing used PBMCs. The receptors come from a woman aged 40 to 50 with HTLV-1-associated myelopathy (HAM/TSP).

This sequence joins TRBV13 and TRBJ2-3, with D possibly matching TRBD1 (6 bases). Germline lookup yields CDR1 PRHDT and CDR2 FYEKMQ (reference sequence). The V end was cut by 7 bases, the J end by 2 bases, with 16 bases between. CDR3 length equals 15 residues. Here the CDR3 DNA reads TGTGCCAGCACAAGGACAGAAACCTTCACAGATACGCAGTATTTT. This sequence encodes CASTRTETFTDTQYF.

This clonotype was counted ten times or more. The chain carries TRBV7-8 and TRBJ2-1; D not certain. This CDR3 has 12 residues. Germline V gives CDR1 SGHVS, CDR2 FQNEAQ. Trimming pared 2 bases from V and 8 bases from J, leaving 7 bases between. The CDR3 sequence is CASSLWGYEQFF. The CDR3, as DNA: TGTGCCAGCAGCTTATGGGGTTATGAGCAGTTCTTC.

This clonotype came up many times. V and J are TRBV4-2 and TRBJ2-1; TRBD2 agrees at 7 bases. Germline CDR1 LGHNA, CDR2 YNFKEQ. The V and J ends lost 4 bases and 10 bases, in that order; junction bases with no gene match: 4. This CDR3 contains 12 residues. The CDR3 DNA follows: TGTGCCAGCAGCCGTTCTAGCGGAGAGCAGTTCTTC. It encodes CASSRSSGEQFF.

The V and J genes are TRBV5-1 and TRBJ2-5; no firm D call. This CDR3 comprises 15 residues. From germline, CDR1 is SGHRS and CDR2 YFSETQ. The V gene lost 4 bases and the J gene lost 2 bases, with 15 bases spanning the gap. The CDR3 loop is CASSIARVGQETQYF. CDR3 sequence (DNA): TGCGCCAGCAGCATCGCTAGGGTGGGGCAAGAGACCCAGTACTTC.

This clonotype qualifies as medium-sized (0.01 to 0.1%). The chain couples TRBV6-1 to TRBJ1-2, with 7 bases that match TRBD1. Germline assignment: CDR1 MNHNS and CDR2 SASEGT. The trim removed 2 bases at V and 2 bases at J, leaving 5 bases unmatched. The CDR3 is 15 residues long. In DNA, the CDR3 is TGTGCCAGCAGTGAACCCGGGACAGCGAACTATGGCTACACCTTC. Its protein is CASSEPGTANYGYTF.

This chain links TRBV10-3 with TRBJ2-7; TRBD1 matches 7 bases. Germline V gene data show CDR1 as ENHRY and CDR2 as SYGVKD. CDR3 length: 17 residues. The trim removed 6 bases at V and 0 bases at J, leaving 14 bases unmatched. This chain's CDR3 is CAIRGSGTELLSYEQYF. CDR3 coding DNA: TGTGCCATCAGGGGGTCCGGGACAGAACTTCTCTCCTACGAGCAGTACTTC.

To note about this clonotype: One end of the junction is discordant with germline, which a read error may explain. The chain employs TRBV18 and TRBJ2-7, with 8 bases matching TRBD1. The CDR3 contains 17 residues. Germline CDR1 reads KGHSH; CDR2 reads LQKENI. The CDR3 sequence is CASSPTGQGIPSYAQYF. CDR3 DNA sequence: TGTGCCAGCTCACCAACCGGACAGGGTATTCCATCCTACGCGCAGTACTTC.

This clonotype was seen at least ten times. V gene TRBV12-3 or TRBV12-4 combines with J gene TRBJ2-6, with D possibly matching TRBD1 (6 bases). CDR3 length equals 15 residues. V lost 8 bases and J 2 bases, leaving 13 bases between the germline ends. The CDR3 here is CASGQGRPGANVLTF. The CDR3 DNA follows: TGTGCCAGCGGCCAGGGGCGACCTGGGGCCAACGTCCTGACTTTC.

This clonotype was observed at least ten times. The chain uses TRBV12-3 or TRBV12-4 and TRBJ2-2, with 9 bases aligning to TRBD1. The length of the CDR3 is 15 residues. The J segment lost 4 bases and the V segment lost 6 bases, leaving 6 bases of the junction unmatched. CDR3 bases: TGTGCCAGCAGACCGGGACAGGGATTCACCGGGGAGCTGTTTTTT. It is translated as CASRPGQGFTGELFF.

Notes on this clonotype: Just one base apart from a much larger clone, this may be a read error. The genes are TRBV2 and TRBJ1-5, with unresolved D. The CDR3 consists of 13 residues. Germline-derived CDR1 and CDR2 are SNHLY and FYNNEI. CDR3: CASCEIGNQPQHF. CDR3 nucleotide sequence: TGTGCCAGCTGTGAAATCGGGAATCAGCCCCAGCATTTT.

In this sample, this clonotype turned up many times. The CDR3 DNA follows: TGCAGTGCCCCCCAGGGGGCCACAGATACGCAGTATTTT. This sequence encodes CSAPQGATDTQYF. V usage is TRBV20-1 and J usage is TRBJ2-3, with 8 bases matching TRBD1. This CDR3 comprises 13 residues. V lost 6 bases and J lost 2; bases outside the gene matches: 4. CDR1 and CDR2 (germline): DFQATT, SNEGSKA (reference sequence).

In regard to this clonotype: The limits of the CDR3 on the DNA are not certain, so only TCRdb's listed CDR3 is given. The chain employs TRBV5-1 and TRBJ1-5; TRBD1 was called by the table and not checked on the DNA. Germline V gene lookup returns CDR1 SGHRS and CDR2 YFSETQ. The CDR3 extends over 21 residues, inclusive of both ends. The CDR3 loop reads CASSFYICSAVVGEGSQPQHF.

This clonotype was picked up many times. The V and J genes are TRBV11-2 and TRBJ2-7; no clear D. Germline CDR1 and CDR2: SGHAT and FQNNGV. V was clipped by 5 bases and J by 5 bases, with 13 bases between them. The CDR3 loop spans 13 amino acids. Here the CDR3 reads CASSRWAGDEQYF. Written as DNA, the CDR3 is TGTGCCAGCAGCCGCTGGGCAGGCGACGAGCAGTACTTC.

There are many counts of this clonotype. This chain links TRBV5-5 with TRBJ1-2, with 7 bases that match TRBD1. Germline V gene lookup returns CDR1 SGHKS and CDR2 YYEKEE (reference sequence). V lost 3 bases, J lost 1 base, and 12 bases stayed unmatched. There are 17 residues in the CDR3. For the CDR3, the DNA is TGTGCCAGCAGCTCATGGGACAGAAGAACCTTTAACTATGGCTACACCTTC. Protein sequence: CASSSWDRRTFNYGYTF.

This clonotype occurred once. With a much larger clone just one base away, this may be a read error. V gene TRBV10-1 combines with J gene TRBJ2-4; D may be TRBD1 or TRBD2 (5 bases each). The CDR3 runs 14 residues. Germline assignment: CDR1 WNHNN and CDR2 SYGVQD (reference sequence). V lost 8 bases and J 6 bases, leaving 17 bases between the germline ends. CDR3 in DNA: TGCGCCAGCCCCCCAACGCTGGGGGTAAACATTCAGTACTTC. Translation gives CASPPTLGVNIQYF.

There are many counts of this clonotype. The genes are TRBV20-1 and TRBJ1-1; maybe TRBD1 (6 bases). With 1 base removed from V and 3 bases from J, the gap between germline ends came to 12 bases. The germline V gene has CDR1 DFQATT and CDR2 SNEGSKA (reference sequence). This CDR3 has 14 amino acids. The CDR3 protein is CSARGGGWDTEAFF. The CDR3 DNA sequence: TGCAGTGCTAGAGGGGGGGGCTGGGACACTGAAGCTTTCTTT.

This clonotype occurred many times. The chain carries TRBV20-1 and TRBJ1-2, with 7 bases that match TRBD1. The CDR3 totals 12 residues. The germline gives CDR1 DFQATT, CDR2 SNEGSKA (reference sequence). V shed 4 bases and J 8 bases; nucleotides not matched to a gene: 7. The CDR3 region is CSATQDREGYTF. The CDR3 DNA sequence: TGCAGTGCTACCCAAGACAGGGAGGGCTACACCTTC.

This clonotype was seen at least ten times. V and J are TRBV5-1 and TRBJ2-3; a possible D gene is TRBD1 (6 bases). Germline CDR1 SGHRS, CDR2 YFSETQ. The V and J ends lost 3 bases and 0 bases respectively, with 17 bases between them. The CDR3 consists of 17 residues. As DNA, the CDR3 is TGCGCCAGCAGCTATAACCCGACAGGTCTTAGCACAGATACGCAGTATTTT. Protein: CASSYNPTGLSTDTQYF.

This clonotype was seen many times. The J gene is TRBJ1-5, the V gene TRBV21-1. TRBV21-1 is classified as a pseudogene. The CDR3 consists of 16 residues. CDR3 DNA: TGTGCCAGCAGCGCCTGGAGGCCGTATAGCAATCAGCCCCAGCATTTT. Translated: CASSAWRPYSNQPQHF.

At least ten counts were recorded for this clonotype. The rearrangement uses TRBV5-1 and TRBJ1-5; 7 bases fit TRBD1. Trimming removed 5 bases from V and 7 bases from J; junction bases left unmatched: 9. The CDR3 runs 14 residues. Germline assignment: CDR1 SGHRS and CDR2 YFSETQ. The CDR3 nucleotides are TGCGCCAGCAGTTTGACAGGGTCAGAGCAGCCCCAGCATTTT. Its protein product is CASSLTGSEQPQHF.

This clonotype has at least ten counts. One junction end disagrees with the germline gene, perhaps due to a read error. The chain combines TRBV5-1 with TRBJ1-1, with a possible D match to TRBD1 (6 bases). In germline, CDR1 is SGHRS, CDR2 YFSETQ. The CDR3 is 13 residues long. CDR3 bases: TGCGCCAGCAGCTTGTACAGGGACGCTGAAGTTTTCTTT. Encoded protein: CASSLYRDAEVFF.

In this sample, this clonotype turned up many times. The chain links TRBV20-1 to TRBJ1-1; D is unresolved. V shed 4 bases and J shed 1 base, with 10 bases lying between them. The CDR3 runs 13 residues. Per germline, CDR1 DFQATT and CDR2 SNEGSKA (reference sequence). The DNA of the CDR3 is TGCAGTGCTATCGCGGGTGGGAACACTGAAGCTTTCTTT. It is translated as CSAIAGGNTEAFF.

Ten or more counts support this clonotype. The gene calls are TRBV27 and TRBJ1-2; 11 bases are shared with TRBD1. V was clipped by 5 bases and J by 5 bases; unmatched bases: 4. The germline V gene encodes CDR1 MNHEY and CDR2 SMNVEV (reference sequence). The CDR3 has 14 residues. The CDR3 nucleotides read TGTGCCAGCAGTCCTGGACAGGGGGCGTATGGCTACACCTTC. Translation gives CASSPGQGAYGYTF.

This clonotype came up many times. The rearrangement links TRBV24-1 to TRBJ2-1, with D perhaps matching TRBD2 (9 bases). This CDR3 is 17 amino acids long. Germline CDR1 KGHDR, CDR2 SFDVKD. Trimming took off 3 bases at V and 4 bases at J, with 18 bases between the two ends. As DNA, the CDR3 is TGTGCCACCAGTGATCCTAGCGGGACAGGTTCTTACAATGAGCAGTTCTTC. As protein: CATSDPSGTGSYNEQFF.

This clonotype was detected a few times. The chain employs TRBV5-1 and TRBJ2-7; D not certain. In germline, CDR1 is SGHRS, CDR2 YFSETQ. The germline V and J ends were trimmed by 4 bases and 5 bases, with 13 bases remaining between them. CDR3 length equals 13 residues. CDR3: CASSLGRTNEQYV. The CDR3, as DNA: TGCGCCAGCAGCCTAGGGCGGACCAACGAGCAGTACGTC.

This clonotype was detected only once. In this CDR3 the conserved last residue, phenylalanine or tryptophan, is missing, so a read error is likely. The DNA is left out, because the CDR3 cannot be placed on it with certainty; the CDR3 is given as TCRdb lists it. The chain joins TRBV20-1 to TRBJ2-7; the listed D gene, TRBD1, was not tested against the DNA. CDR1 and CDR2 from the germline V gene are DFQATT and SNEGSKA (reference sequence). From its first to its last residue, the CDR3 has 13 amino acids. The CDR3 loop is CSASRDTSYEQCL.

This clonotype was counted at least ten times. The gene calls are TRBV29-1 and TRBJ2-5, with 7 bases identical to TRBD1. There are 15 residues in the CDR3. CDR1 SQVTM and CDR2 ANQGSEA come from the germline V gene. V dropped 4 bases and J dropped 2; count of bases not matched to a gene: 10. CDR3 nucleotide sequence: TGCAGCGTTGCGATCTATAGGGGACAGCAAGAGACCCAGTACTTC. Amino acids: CSVAIYRGQQETQYF.

This clonotype was recorded at least ten times. The chain combines TRBV20-1 with TRBJ2-1, with D tentatively TRBD1 (6 bases). V was pared by 6 bases and J by 1 base, with 13 bases between. The CDR3 length is 14 residues. Germline values: CDR1 DFQATT, CDR2 SNEGSKA (reference sequence). CDR3 amino acids: CSAPGQGSYNEQFF. CDR3 nucleotides: TGCAGTGCCCCGGGGCAGGGGTCCTACAATGAGCAGTTCTTC.

This clonotype was picked up many times. The rearrangement links TRBV12-3 or TRBV12-4 to TRBJ2-7; 11 bases line up with TRBD2. The CDR3 loop spans 14 amino acids. With 5 bases clipped from V and 2 bases from J, the junction kept 2 bases outside the gene matches. CDR3 sequence (DNA): TGTGCCAGCAGTGCTAGCGGGGGGCCCTACGAGCAGTACTTC. It specifies CASSASGGPYEQYF.